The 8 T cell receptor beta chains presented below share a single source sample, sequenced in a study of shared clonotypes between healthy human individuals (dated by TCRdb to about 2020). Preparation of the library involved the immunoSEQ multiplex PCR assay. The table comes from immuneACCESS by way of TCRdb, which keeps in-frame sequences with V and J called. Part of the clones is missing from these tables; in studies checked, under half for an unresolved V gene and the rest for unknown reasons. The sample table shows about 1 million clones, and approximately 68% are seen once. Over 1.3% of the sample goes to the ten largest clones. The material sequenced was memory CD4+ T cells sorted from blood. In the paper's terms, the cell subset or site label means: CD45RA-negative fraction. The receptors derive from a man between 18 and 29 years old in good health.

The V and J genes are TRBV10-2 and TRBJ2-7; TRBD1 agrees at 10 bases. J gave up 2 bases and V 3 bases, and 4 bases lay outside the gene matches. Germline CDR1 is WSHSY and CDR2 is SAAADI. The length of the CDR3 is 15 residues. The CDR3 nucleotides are TGCGCCAGCAGTGATCCGACAGGGGGCGCCTACGAGCAGTACTTC. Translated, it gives CASSDPTGGAYEQYF.

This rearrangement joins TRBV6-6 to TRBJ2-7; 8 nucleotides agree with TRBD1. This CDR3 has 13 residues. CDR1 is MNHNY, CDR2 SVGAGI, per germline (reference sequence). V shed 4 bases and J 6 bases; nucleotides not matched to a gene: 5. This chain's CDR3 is CASSWQGAREQYF. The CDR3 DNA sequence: TGTGCCAGCAGTTGGCAGGGGGCTCGCGAGCAGTACTTC.

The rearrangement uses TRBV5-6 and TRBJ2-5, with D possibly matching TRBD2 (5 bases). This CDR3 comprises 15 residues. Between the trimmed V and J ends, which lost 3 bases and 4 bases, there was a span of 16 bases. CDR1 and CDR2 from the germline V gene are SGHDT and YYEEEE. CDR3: CASSSTRSRPETQYF. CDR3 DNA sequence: TGTGCCAGCAGCTCCACTAGGTCCCGGCCAGAGACCCAGTACTTC. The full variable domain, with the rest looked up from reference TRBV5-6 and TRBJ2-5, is DAGVTQSPTHLIKTRGQQVTLRCSPKSGHDTVSWYQQALGQGPQFIFQYYEEEERQRGNFPDRFSGHQFPNYSSELNVNALLLGDSALYLCASSSTRSRPETQYFGPGTRLLVL.

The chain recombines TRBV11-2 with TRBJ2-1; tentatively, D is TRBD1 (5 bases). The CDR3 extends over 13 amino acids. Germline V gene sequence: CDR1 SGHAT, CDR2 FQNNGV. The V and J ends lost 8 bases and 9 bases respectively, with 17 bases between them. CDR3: CASGNRGSGEQFF. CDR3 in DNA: TGTGCCAGCGGCAATAGGGGATCCGGTGAGCAGTTCTTC. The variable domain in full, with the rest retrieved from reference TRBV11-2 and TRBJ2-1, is EAGVAQSPRYKIIEKRQSVAFWCNPISGHATLYWYQQILGQGPKLLIQFQNNGVVDDSQLPKDRFSAERLKGVDSTLKIQPAKLEDSAVYLCASGNRGSGEQFFGPGTRLTVL.

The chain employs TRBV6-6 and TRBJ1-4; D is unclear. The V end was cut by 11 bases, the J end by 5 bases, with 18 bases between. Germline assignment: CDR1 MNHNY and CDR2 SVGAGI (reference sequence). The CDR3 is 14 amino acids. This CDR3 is CAASDPPKNEKLFF. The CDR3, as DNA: TGTGCCGCCTCGGACCCCCCTAAGAATGAAAAACTGTTTTTT.

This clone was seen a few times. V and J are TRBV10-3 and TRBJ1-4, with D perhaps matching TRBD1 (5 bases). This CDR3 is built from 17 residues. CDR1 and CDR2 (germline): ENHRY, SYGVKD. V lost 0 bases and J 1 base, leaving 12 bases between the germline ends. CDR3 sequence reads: CAISESTQGLTNEKLFF. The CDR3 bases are TGTGCCATCAGTGAGTCGACCCAGGGTTTAACTAATGAAAAACTGTTTTTT.

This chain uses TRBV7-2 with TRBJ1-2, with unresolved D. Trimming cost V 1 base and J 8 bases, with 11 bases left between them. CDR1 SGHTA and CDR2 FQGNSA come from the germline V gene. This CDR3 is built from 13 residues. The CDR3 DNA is TGTGCCAGCAGCTTAGTGGTGGAATGGGGCTACACCTTC. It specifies CASSLVVEWGYTF.

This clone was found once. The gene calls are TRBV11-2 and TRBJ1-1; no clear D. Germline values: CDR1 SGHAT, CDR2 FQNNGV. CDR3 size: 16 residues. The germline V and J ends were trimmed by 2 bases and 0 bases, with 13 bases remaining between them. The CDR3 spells CASSLYWSRMNTEAFF. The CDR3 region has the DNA TGTGCCAGCAGCTTATATTGGAGCCGCATGAACACTGAAGCTTTCTTT.